This entry lists 14 T cell receptor beta chains sequenced from one sample in a study of Tregs in tolerant kidney transplant recipients. TCRdb's table, derived via immunoSEQ multiplex PCR, lists solely in-frame clones and lacks some. The table lists about 68,000 clones, over 80% of them singletons. Material: CD4+ T cells from blood. These receptors originate from a human donor in good health.

This clone was seen just once. The CDR3 DNA reads TGTGCCAGCAGCCAAGAGATCGGAGGCAAGCAGTACTTC. Protein: CASSQEIGGKQYF. V is TRBV5-4 and J is TRBJ2-7; D might be TRBD2 (5 bases). V lost 4 bases, J lost 8 bases, and 16 bases lay in between. The CDR3 length is 13 residues. The V gene's germline CDR1 is SGHNT and CDR2 YYREEE (reference sequence).

The chain links TRBV7-4 to TRBJ2-3; the match to TRBD2 covers 8 bases. V was pared by 2 bases and J by 14 bases, with 12 bases of the junction left unmatched. From germline, CDR1 is SGHVT and CDR2 SQSDAQ. This CDR3 is 14 amino acids long. In DNA form, the CDR3 reads TGTGCCAGCAGCTTATGGTGTCGGGGGGGCCGACGGTATTTT. Translation gives CASSLWCRGGRRYF.

The chain uses TRBV4-2 and TRBJ2-1; 9 bases are a match to TRBD2. CDR1 and CDR2 (germline): LGHNA, YNFKEQ. This CDR3 comprises 17 residues. After removal of 0 bases from V and 7 bases from J, the junction contained 10 bases not matched to a gene. The CDR3 protein is CASSQDRREGLRNEQFF. CDR3 bases: TGTGCCAGCAGCCAAGATCGGCGGGAGGGCCTGAGGAATGAGCAGTTCTTC.

The chain recombines TRBV6-1 with TRBJ1-5; the D gene is possibly TRBD1 (5 bases). CDR3 size: 19 residues. Trimming shortened V by 0 bases and J by 0 bases, and 18 bases separated the two germline ends. Germline V CDR1 and CDR2: MNHNS, SASEGT. The CDR3 coding sequence is TGTGCCAGCAGTGAAGCGGGAGGGGATGGGGTTTATAGCAATCAGCCCCAGCATTTT. Its protein product is CASSEAGGDGVYSNQPQHF.

This chain joins TRBV6-5 and TRBJ1-2; D remains unclear. In germline, CDR1 is MNHEY, CDR2 SVGAGI. This CDR3 contains 15 residues. Trimming took 8 bases from V and 5 from J, leaving 21 bases between them. DNA for the CDR3: TGTGCCAGCCATCCCATGGCGCCGGACTTTTATGGCTACACCTTC. Its translation is CASHPMAPDFYGYTF.

The chain uses TRBV12-5 and TRBJ2-7; TRBD2 is a possible D gene (7 bases). The CDR3 has 14 amino acids. Germline V gene data show CDR1 as LGHNT and CDR2 as FRNRAP. Trimming took 9 bases from V and 5 from J, leaving 20 bases between them. In DNA, the CDR3 is TGTGCTAGCCTCACAGGGAGAGGGGGGGACGAGCAGTACTTC. Translation gives CASLTGRGGDEQYF.

The V and J genes are TRBV19 and TRBJ1-4; 7 bases fit TRBD1. The CDR3 contains 16 residues. V shed 5 bases and J 4 bases; nucleotides not matched to a gene: 10. Germline V gene data show CDR1 as LNHDA and CDR2 as SQIVND (reference sequence). The CDR3, as DNA: TGTGCCAGTAGTCCGGGACGACCAGGGGGTAATGAAAAACTGTTTTTT. Encoded protein: CASSPGRPGGNEKLFF.

The CDR3 protein is CASRRQGALAGELFF. The CDR3 DNA reads TGCGCCAGCAGGAGACAGGGGGCGCTTGCCGGGGAGCTGTTTTTT. V and J are TRBV4-3 and TRBJ2-2; TRBD1 matches at 10 bases. CDR3 length equals 15 residues. Germline V lookup: CDR1 LGHNA, CDR2 YSLEER. J lost 6 bases, V lost 6 bases, and 7 bases had no gene match.

The V call is TRBV2, the J call TRBJ2-1; 9 positions agree with TRBD2. The V gene's germline CDR1 is SNHLY and CDR2 FYNNEI. Trimming cost V 6 bases and J 2 bases; bases outside gene matches: 5. This CDR3 is built from 15 residues. DNA for the CDR3: TGTGCCAGCAGGGATAGCGGGGGACCCTACAATGAGCAGTTCTTC. The encoded protein is CASRDSGGPYNEQFF.

The chain joins TRBV9 to TRBJ2-3; 10 bases are a match to TRBD2. The CDR3 is made up of 18 amino acids. Germline CDR1 SGDLS, CDR2 YYNGEE. J gave up 6 bases and V 1 base, and 14 bases lay outside the gene matches. DNA for the CDR3: TGTGCCAGCAGCGTAAACCCCCGAGCGGGGGGGCTTTCGGATACGCAGTATTTT. Residues: CASSVNPRAGGLSDTQYF.

The chain recombines TRBV19 with TRBJ2-3, with TRBD1 identical over 8 bases. J lost 0 bases, V lost 5 bases, and 4 bases had no gene match. The CDR3 is made up of 15 amino acids. Germline V lookup: CDR1 LNHDA, CDR2 SQIVND (reference sequence). CDR3 sequence reads: CASSLGQVSTDTQYF. The CDR3 region has the DNA TGTGCCAGTAGTTTGGGACAGGTGAGCACAGATACGCAGTATTTT.

This clone came up many times. For the CDR3, the DNA is TGTGCCAGCATCGGGGCTTCAAACACTGAAGCTTTCTTT. It yields the protein CASIGASNTEAFF. The rearrangement joins TRBV2 to TRBJ1-1, with TRBD1 as a possible D gene (5 bases). Germline loops: CDR1 SNHLY, CDR2 FYNNEI. With 7 bases removed from V and 2 bases from J, the gap between germline ends came to 11 bases. This CDR3 has 13 amino acids.

CDR3 nucleotide sequence: TGTGCCAGCAGCTTAAATTATTACTCTGGAAACACCATATATTTT. It encodes CASSLNYYSGNTIYF. The chain joins TRBV7-6 to TRBJ1-3; D unresolved. Trimming stripped 2 bases from V and 0 bases from J, with 8 bases between. CDR1 and CDR2 from the germline V gene are SGHVS and FNYEAQ. The CDR3 is 15 amino acids.

This chain joins TRBV6-1 and TRBJ1-4; D remains unclear. Per germline, CDR1 MNHNS and CDR2 SASEGT. The CDR3 contains 12 residues. Deletions cut 6 bases from V and 3 bases from J, with 5 bases between. The CDR3 DNA follows: TGTGCCAGCAGGGATCCTAATGAAAAACTGTTTTTT. Encoded protein: CASRDPNEKLFF.